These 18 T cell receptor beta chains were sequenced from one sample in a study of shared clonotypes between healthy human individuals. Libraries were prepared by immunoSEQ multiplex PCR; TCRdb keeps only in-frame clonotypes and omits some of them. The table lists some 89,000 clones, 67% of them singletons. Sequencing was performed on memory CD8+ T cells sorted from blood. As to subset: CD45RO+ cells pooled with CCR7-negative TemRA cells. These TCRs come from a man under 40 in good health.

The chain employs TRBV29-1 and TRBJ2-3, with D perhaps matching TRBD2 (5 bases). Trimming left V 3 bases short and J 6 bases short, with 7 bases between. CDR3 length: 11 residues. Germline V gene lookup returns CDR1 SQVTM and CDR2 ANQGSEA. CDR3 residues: CSVEGEDTQYF. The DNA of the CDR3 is TGCAGCGTTGAGGGAGAGGATACGCAGTATTTT.

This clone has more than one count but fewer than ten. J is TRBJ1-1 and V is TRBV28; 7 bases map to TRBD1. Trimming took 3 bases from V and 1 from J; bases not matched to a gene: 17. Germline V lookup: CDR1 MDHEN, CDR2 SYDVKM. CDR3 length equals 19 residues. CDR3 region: CASSLTLLQAGGTNTEAFF. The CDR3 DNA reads TGTGCCAGCAGTTTGACTCTCCTACAGGCAGGGGGAACGAACACTGAAGCTTTCTTT.

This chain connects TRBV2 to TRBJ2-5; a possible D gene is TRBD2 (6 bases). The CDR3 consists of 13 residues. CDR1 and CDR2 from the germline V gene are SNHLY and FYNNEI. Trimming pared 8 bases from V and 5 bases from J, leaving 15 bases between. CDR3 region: CASYQGRMETQYF. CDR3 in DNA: TGTGCCAGCTACCAAGGGAGGATGGAGACCCAGTACTTC.

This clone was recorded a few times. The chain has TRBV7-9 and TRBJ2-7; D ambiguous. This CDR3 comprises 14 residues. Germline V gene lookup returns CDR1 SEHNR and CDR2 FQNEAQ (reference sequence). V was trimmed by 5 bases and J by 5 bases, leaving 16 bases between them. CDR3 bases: TGTGCCAGCAGCGCAGAGCAGGCTTGGGACGAGCAGTACTTC. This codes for CASSAEQAWDEQYF. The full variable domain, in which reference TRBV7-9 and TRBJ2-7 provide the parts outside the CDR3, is DTGVSQNPRHKITKRGQNVTFRCDPISEHNRLYWYRQTLGQGPEFLTYFQNEAQLEKSRLLSDRFSAERPKGSFSTLEIQRTEQGDSAMYLCASSAEQAWDEQYFGPGTRLTVT.

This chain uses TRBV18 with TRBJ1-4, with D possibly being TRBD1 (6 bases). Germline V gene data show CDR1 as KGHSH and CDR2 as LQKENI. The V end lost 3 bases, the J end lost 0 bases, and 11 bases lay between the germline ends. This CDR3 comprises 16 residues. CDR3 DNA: TGTGCCAGCTCACCCCGACAGGTGTCAACTAATGAAAAACTGTTTTTT. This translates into CASSPRQVSTNEKLFF.

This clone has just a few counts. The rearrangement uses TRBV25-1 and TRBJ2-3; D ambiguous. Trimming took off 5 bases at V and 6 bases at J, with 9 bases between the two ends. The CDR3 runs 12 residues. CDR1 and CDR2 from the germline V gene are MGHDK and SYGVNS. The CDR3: CASSPLGDTQYF. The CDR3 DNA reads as TGTGCCAGCAGTCCACTCGGGGATACGCAGTATTTT.

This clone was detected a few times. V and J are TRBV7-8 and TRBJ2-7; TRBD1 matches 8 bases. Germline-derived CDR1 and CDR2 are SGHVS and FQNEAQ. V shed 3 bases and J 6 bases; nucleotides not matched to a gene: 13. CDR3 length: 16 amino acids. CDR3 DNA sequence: TGTGCCAGCAGCTTGGGGACAACAGGGGGTCTGGGCGAGCAGTACTTC. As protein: CASSLGTTGGLGEQYF.

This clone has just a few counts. As DNA, the CDR3 is TGTGCCAGCAGCTTGCATATAGATACGCAGTATTTT. It yields the protein CASSLHIDTQYF. The rearrangement uses TRBV7-8 and TRBJ2-3; D is unresolved. Germline CDR1 SGHVS, CDR2 FQNEAQ. The CDR3 is made up of 12 amino acids. Trimming pared 3 bases from V and 5 bases from J, leaving 6 bases between.

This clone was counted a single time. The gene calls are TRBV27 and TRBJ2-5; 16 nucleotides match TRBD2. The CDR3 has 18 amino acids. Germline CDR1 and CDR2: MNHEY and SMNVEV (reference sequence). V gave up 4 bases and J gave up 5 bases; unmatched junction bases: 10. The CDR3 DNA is TGTGCCAGCAGTTCCGATTTGGGACTAGCGGGAGGGGGTGAGACCCAGTACTTC. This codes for CASSSDLGLAGGGETQYF.

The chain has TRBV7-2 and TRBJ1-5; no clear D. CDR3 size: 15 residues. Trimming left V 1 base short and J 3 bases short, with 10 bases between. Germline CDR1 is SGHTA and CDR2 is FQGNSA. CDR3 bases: TGTGCCAGCAGCTTAGTAGCAGTGACCAATCAGCCCCAGCATTTT. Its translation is CASSLVAVTNQPQHF. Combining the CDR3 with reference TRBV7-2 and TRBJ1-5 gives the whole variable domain GAGVSQSPSNKVTEKGKDVELRCDPISGHTALYWYRQSLGQGLEFLIYFQGNSAPDKSGLPSDRFSAERTGGSVSTLTIQRTQQEDSAVYLCASSLVAVTNQPQHFGDGTRLSIL.

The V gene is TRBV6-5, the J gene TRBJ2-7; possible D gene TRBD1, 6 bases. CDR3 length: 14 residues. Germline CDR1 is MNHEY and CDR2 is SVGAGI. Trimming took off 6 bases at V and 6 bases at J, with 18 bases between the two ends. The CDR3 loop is CASRQGLRSREQYF. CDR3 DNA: TGTGCCAGCAGACAGGGCCTCCGATCCCGCGAGCAGTACTTC.

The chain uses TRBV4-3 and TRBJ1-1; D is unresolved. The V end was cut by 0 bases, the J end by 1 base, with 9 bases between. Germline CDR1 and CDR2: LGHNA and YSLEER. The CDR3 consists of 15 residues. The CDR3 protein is CASSQDAAENTEAFF. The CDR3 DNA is TGCGCCAGCAGCCAAGATGCAGCAGAGAACACTGAAGCTTTCTTT.

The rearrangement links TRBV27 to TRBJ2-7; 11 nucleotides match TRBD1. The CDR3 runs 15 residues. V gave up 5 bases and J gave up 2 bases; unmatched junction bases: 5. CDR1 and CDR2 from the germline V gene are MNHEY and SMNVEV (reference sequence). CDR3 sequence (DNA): TGTGCCAGCAGTCCACCGGGACAGGGGGCCTACGAGCAGTACTTC. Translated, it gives CASSPPGQGAYEQYF.

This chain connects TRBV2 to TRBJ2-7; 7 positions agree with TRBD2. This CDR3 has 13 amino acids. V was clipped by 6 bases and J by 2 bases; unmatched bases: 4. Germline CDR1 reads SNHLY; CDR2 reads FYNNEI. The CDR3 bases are TGTGCCAGCAGCCCGGGACTAACCTACGAGCAGTACTTC. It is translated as CASSPGLTYEQYF.

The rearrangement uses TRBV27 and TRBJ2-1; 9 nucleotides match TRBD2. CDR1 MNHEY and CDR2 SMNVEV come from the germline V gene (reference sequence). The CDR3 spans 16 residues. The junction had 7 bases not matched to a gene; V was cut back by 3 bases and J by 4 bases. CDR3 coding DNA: TGTGCCAGCAGTTTGGCGACTAGCGGACCTTACAATGAGCAGTTCTTC. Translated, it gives CASSLATSGPYNEQFF.

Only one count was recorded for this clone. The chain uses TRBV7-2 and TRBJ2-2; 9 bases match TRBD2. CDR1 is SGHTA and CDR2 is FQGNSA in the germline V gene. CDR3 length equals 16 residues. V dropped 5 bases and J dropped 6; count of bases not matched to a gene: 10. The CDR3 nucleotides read TGTGCCAGCAGCCTTTCTAGCGGGACTGGTCCCGGGGAGCTGTTTTTT. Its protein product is CASSLSSGTGPGELFF.

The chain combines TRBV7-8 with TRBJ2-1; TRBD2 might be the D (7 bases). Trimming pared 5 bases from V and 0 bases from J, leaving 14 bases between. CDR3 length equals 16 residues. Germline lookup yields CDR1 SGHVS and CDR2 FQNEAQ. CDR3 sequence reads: CASSGGAGRSYNEQFF. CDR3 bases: TGTGCCAGCAGCGGGGGGGCGGGCCGCTCCTACAATGAGCAGTTCTTC.

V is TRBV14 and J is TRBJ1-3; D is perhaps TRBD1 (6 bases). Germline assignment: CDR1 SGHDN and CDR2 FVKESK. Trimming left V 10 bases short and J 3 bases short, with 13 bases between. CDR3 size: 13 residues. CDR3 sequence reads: CANRPRGGNTIYF. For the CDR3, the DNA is TGTGCCAACAGACCCAGGGGTGGAAACACCATATATTTT.